The 3 T cell receptor beta chains below all came from one sample that was sequenced in a study of T cells in Graves' hyperthyroidism and ophthalmopathy (dated by TCRdb to between 2018 and 2020). The library relied on multiplex PCR. Sequencing was performed on an Illumina HiSeq 2000. The TCR beta CDR3 regions were amplified from the RNA transcripts. The TCR CDR3 was subjected to a first round of RT-PCR using the HTBI primer set and the Qiagen OneStep RT-PCR kit. The raw public reads went through TCRdb reprocessing: fastp at Q25, MiXCR clone calling, in-frame beta chains kept. Each entry merges the rows of one CDR3 protein and shows their most common DNA and genes. Across this sample there are about 270,000 distinct CDR3 sequences, with about 20% seen only once. Around 64% of the sample rests with the top ten. Sequences were obtained from blood. All receptors come from a man aged 25-45 years with Graves' ophthalmopathy.

Ten or more counts support this clonotype. The genes are TRBV12-3 or TRBV12-4 and TRBJ1-5, with D unclear. V shed 1 base and J shed 7 bases, with 8 bases lying between them. This CDR3 is 13 amino acids long. The CDR3 DNA reads as TGTGCCAGCAGTTTAGGTTCGTTGCAGCCCCAGCATTTT. This codes for CASSLGSLQPQHF.

This clonotype has only a few counts. The CDR3 nucleotides are TGCGCCAGCAGCTTGGAAAGGACTAGATCTAATGAGCAGTTCTTC. Translation: CASSLERTRSNEQFF. The rearrangement uses TRBV5-1 and TRBJ2-1; 7 bases line up with TRBD2. This CDR3 is 15 amino acids long. Germline trimming cut 0 bases from V and 7 bases from J; bases unmatched to any gene: 7. The germline gives CDR1 SGHRS, CDR2 YFSETQ.

This clonotype was seen only a few times. V is TRBV30 and J is TRBJ2-7; D is perhaps TRBD2 (6 bases). Germline CDR1 GTSNPN, CDR2 SVGIG (reference sequence). The CDR3 has 12 amino acids. V lost 8 bases and J lost 1, with 12 bases in between. CDR3 residues: CALEGNSYEQYF. CDR3 nucleotides: TGTGCCCTGGAGGGGAATTCCTACGAGCAGTACTTC.